This T cell receptor (beta chain) was captured by sequencing in a study of regulatory T cells in long-lasting Graves disease. According to the study, TCR beta libraries were built with iRepertoire HTBI primers and CDR3-region Arm-PCR. In TCRdb, the multiplex PCR reads were re-called with MiXCR into one record per CDR3 protein. The top ten clones hold less than 15% of a sample with 250,000 to 300,000 distinct CDR3 sequences, about 20% of them seen once. This clonotype came up many times. Time point denoted: newly diagnosed GD, antithyroid drugs for less than 3 months. RNA extracted from PBMCs served as the sequencing template. American Thyroid Association guidelines defined how Graves' disease was diagnosed. V was pared by 7 bases and J by 2 bases, with 11 bases between. In germline, CDR1 is SGHTA, CDR2 FQGNSA. This CDR3 spans 13 amino acids. The data also belong to a second study, concerning T cells in Graves' hyperthyroidism and ophthalmopathy. This second study says: The model forecast ophthalmopathy, anticipating it by a median about 7 months before onset.

This sequence originates from a woman aged 25 to 39 with Graves disease. The chain uses TRBV7-2 and TRBJ2-5, with unresolved D. The material sequenced was peripheral blood mononuclear cells (PBMCs), taken at new diagnosis, from a patient treated with antithyroid drugs. Written as DNA, the CDR3 is TGTGCCAGCACCACGAGGCTTCAAGAGACCCAGTACTTC. This gives the protein CASTTRLQETQYF.